This T cell receptor beta chain was recovered during a study of metastatic and nonmetastatic thyroid tumors. With MiXCR, TCRdb called clones anew from the PCR reads. The data contain approximately 37,000 clones, less than 20% of them singletons. This clone was recorded many times. No patient had received any treatment before thyroid surgery. In germline, CDR1 is SGHTA, CDR2 FQGNSA. Trimming removed 1 base from V and 7 bases from J; junction bases left unmatched: 3. The CDR3 extends over 13 amino acids. The chain is built from TRBV7-2 and TRBJ1-1; 7 bases line up with TRBD1. The clonotype originates from a female donor with papillary thyroid cancer or a benign thyroid nodule (not recorded which). Some clones in this sample may be carry-over from other donors' samples. Input material: blood. This CDR3 is CASSLGQGLEAFF. CDR3 coding DNA: TGTGCCAGCAGCTTAGGACAGGGCCTTGAAGCTTTCTTT.